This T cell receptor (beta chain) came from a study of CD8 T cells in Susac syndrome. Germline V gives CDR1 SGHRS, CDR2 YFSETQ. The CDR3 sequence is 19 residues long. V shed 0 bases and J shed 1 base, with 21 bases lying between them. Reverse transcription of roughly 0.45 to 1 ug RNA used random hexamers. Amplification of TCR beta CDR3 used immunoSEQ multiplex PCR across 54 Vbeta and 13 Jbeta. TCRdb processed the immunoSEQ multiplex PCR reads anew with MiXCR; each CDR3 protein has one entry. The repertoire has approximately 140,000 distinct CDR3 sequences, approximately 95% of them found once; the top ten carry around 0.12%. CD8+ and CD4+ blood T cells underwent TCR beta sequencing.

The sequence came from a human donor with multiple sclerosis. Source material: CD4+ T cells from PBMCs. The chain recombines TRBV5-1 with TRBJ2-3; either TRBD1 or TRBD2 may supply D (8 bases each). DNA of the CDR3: TGCGCCAGCAGCTTGGGACAGGGGAGGATAGCGGGGCGCACAGATACGCAGTATTTT. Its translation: CASSLGQGRIAGRTDTQYF. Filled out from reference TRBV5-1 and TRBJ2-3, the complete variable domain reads KAGVTQTPRYLIKTRGQQVTLSCSPISGHRSVSWYQQTPGQGLQFLFEYFSETQRNKGNFPGRFSGRQFSNSRSEMNVSTLELGDSALYLCASSLGQGRIAGRTDTQYFGPGTRLTVL.